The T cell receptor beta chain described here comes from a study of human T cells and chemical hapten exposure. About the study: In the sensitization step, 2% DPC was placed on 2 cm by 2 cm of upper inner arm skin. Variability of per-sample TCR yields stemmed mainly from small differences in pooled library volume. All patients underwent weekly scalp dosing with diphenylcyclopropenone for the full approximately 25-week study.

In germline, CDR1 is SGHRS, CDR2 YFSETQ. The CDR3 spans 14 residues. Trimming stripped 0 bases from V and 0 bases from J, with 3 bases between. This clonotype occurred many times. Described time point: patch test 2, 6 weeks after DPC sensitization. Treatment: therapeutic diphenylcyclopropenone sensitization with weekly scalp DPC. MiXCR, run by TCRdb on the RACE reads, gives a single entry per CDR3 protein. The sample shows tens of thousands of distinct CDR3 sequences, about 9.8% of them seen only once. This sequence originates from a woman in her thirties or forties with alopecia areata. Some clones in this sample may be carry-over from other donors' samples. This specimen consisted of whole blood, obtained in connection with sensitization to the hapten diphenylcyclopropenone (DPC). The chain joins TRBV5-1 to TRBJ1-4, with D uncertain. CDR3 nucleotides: TGCGCCAGCAGCTTGGGGACAACTAATGAAAAACTGTTTTTT. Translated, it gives CASSLGTTNEKLFF.